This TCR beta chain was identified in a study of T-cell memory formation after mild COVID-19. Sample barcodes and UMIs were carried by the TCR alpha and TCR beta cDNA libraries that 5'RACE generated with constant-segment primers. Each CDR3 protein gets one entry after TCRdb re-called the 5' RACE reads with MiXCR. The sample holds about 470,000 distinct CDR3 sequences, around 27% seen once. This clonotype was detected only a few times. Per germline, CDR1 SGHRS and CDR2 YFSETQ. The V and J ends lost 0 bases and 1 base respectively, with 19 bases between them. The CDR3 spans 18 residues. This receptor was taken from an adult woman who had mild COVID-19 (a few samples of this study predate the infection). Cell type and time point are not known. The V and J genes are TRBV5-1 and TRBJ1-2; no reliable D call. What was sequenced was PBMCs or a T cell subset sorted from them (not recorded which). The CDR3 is CASSLVANGRDVNYGYTF. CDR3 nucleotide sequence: TGCGCCAGCAGCTTGGTAGCGAATGGCCGGGATGTTAACTATGGCTACACCTTC.